This T cell receptor beta chain is from a study of blood T cells in healthy people across ages. Study-level points and caveats: TCR beta diversity, measured per million T cells, fell in a roughly linear way with age.

A note on this clonotype: Its cognate antigen is unknown. One end of the junction fails to match germline, which may point to a read error.

This CDR3 comprises 15 residues. Germline-derived CDR1 and CDR2 are MNHEY and SVGEGT. Next came a second PCR, run for about 7 to 12 cycles, which used a sample-barcoded 5' primer along with a J-beta primer mix. From the 5' RACE reads, TCRdb called clonotypes with MiXCR, one entry per CDR3 protein. The table has hundreds of thousands of distinct CDR3 sequences, about half seen once. The sample comprised blood. The receptor's source is a man older than 75 in good health. V and J are TRBV6-2 or TRBV6-3 and TRBJ2-6; TRBD2 agrees at 9 bases. The CDR3 protein is CASSLAGAGADVLTF. CDR3 in DNA: TGTGCCAGCAGTTTAGCGGGAGCTGGGGCCGACGTCCTGACTTTC.